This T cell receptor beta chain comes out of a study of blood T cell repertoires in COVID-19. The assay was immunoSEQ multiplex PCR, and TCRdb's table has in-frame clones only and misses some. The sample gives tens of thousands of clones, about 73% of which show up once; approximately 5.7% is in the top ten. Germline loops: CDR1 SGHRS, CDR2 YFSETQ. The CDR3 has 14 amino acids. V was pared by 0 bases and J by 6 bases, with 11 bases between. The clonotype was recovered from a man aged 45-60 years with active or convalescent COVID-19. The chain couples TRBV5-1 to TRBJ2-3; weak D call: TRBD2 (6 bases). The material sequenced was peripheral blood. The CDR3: CASSLGEGRDTQYF. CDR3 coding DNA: TGCGCCAGCAGCTTGGGAGAGGGGAGGGATACGCAGTATTTT.